Listed here is a single TCR beta chain. The junction departs from the called germline gene at one end, perhaps through a read error. The data derive from a study of control samples from healthy donors and cancer patients. Sequencing was performed with immunoSEQ multiplex PCR; in TCRdb, only in-frame clones are kept and a portion is missing. The sample lists over 150,000 clones, 94% occurring once. The CDR3 is made up of 17 amino acids. CDR1 and CDR2 (germline): SGHAT, FQNNGV. This clonotype originated in a woman under 30 in good health. The chain is built from TRBV11-2 and TRBJ1-2; D possibly corresponds to TRBD1 (5 bases). The sequencing sample was made of blood. CDR3 residues: CASSLVSGPGSVKSYTF. As DNA, the CDR3 is TGTGCCAGCAGTTTAGTATCGGGGCCAGGGAGCGTCAAGAGCTACACCTTC.